A single sample gave rise to the 30 T cell receptor beta chains below, sequenced in a study of cytomegalovirus exposure and HLA in healthy donors. Vbeta (60) and Jbeta (13) primers were used in the PCR. Assay used: immunoSEQ multiplex PCR; TCRdb lists only in-frame clones, some missing. The table includes over 150,000 clones, 65% to 85% detected once. The sequencing input was PBMCs. These receptors all come from a man in his 60s in good health and CMV-seronegative.

The V call is TRBV6-5, the J call TRBJ2-3, with 7 bases lining up with TRBD1. Unmatched junction bases numbered 7, after V lost 6 bases and J lost 1 base. This CDR3 spans 15 amino acids. Germline V lookup: CDR1 MNHEY, CDR2 SVGAGI. CDR3 in DNA: TGTGCCAGCAGGATACAGGGGACGCGCACAGATACGCAGTATTTT. Its translation: CASRIQGTRTDTQYF.

The chain employs TRBV19 and TRBJ1-5; no firm D call. The CDR3 sequence is 13 residues long. Per the germline V gene, CDR1 is LNHDA and CDR2 is SQIVND (reference sequence). V was trimmed by 4 bases and J by 1 base, leaving 5 bases between them. CDR3 sequence (DNA): TGTGCCAGTAGTAGCAGGAGCAATCAGCCCCAGCATTTT. This gives the protein CASSSRSNQPQHF.

The rearrangement uses TRBV2 and TRBJ2-5; TRBD1 aligns across 7 bases. The germline gives CDR1 SNHLY, CDR2 FYNNEI. This CDR3 contains 12 residues. Losses at the gene ends were 10 bases for V and 4 bases for J; bases not matched to a gene: 6. In nucleotides, the CDR3 is TGTGCCACTGCAGGGGGAGCAGAGACCCAGTACTTC. This encodes CATAGGAETQYF.

This clone appeared a few times. V usage is TRBV28 and J usage is TRBJ1-1; 8 bases match TRBD1. Germline V gene lookup returns CDR1 MDHEN and CDR2 SYDVKM. CDR3 length: 14 residues. Trimming cost V 5 bases and J 0 bases; bases outside gene matches: 2. The chain's CDR3 is CASSVQGVNTEAFF. The CDR3 nucleotides read TGTGCCAGCAGTGTACAGGGGGTGAACACTGAAGCTTTCTTT.

This chain connects TRBV5-8 to TRBJ2-5; D is undetermined. CDR3 length: 15 amino acids. From germline, CDR1 is SGHTS and CDR2 YDEGEE. V dropped 0 bases and J dropped 4 bases, with 13 bases sitting between them. The chain's CDR3 is CASSLARVSRETQYF. For the CDR3, the DNA is TGTGCCAGCAGCTTGGCCCGGGTTTCTCGAGAGACCCAGTACTTC.

In nucleotides, the CDR3 is TGTGCCAGCTCACTTCGGACAGGGGAAGTGTACGAGCAGTACTTC. Its protein is CASSLRTGEVYEQYF. This sequence joins TRBV18 and TRBJ2-7, with 9 bases fitting TRBD1. CDR1 and CDR2 (germline): KGHSH, LQKENI. V shed 4 bases and J 4 bases; nucleotides not matched to a gene: 8. This CDR3 contains 15 residues.

The chain recombines TRBV18 with TRBJ1-4; tentatively, D is TRBD1 (5 bases). Germline V gene lookup returns CDR1 KGHSH and CDR2 LQKENI. CDR3 size: 15 residues. V was trimmed by 8 bases and J by 4 bases, leaving 17 bases between them. The CDR3 loop is CASASRGEVNEKLFF. As DNA, the CDR3 is TGTGCCAGCGCTTCAAGAGGGGAGGTTAATGAAAAACTGTTTTTT.

The rearrangement links TRBV7-9 to TRBJ2-1, with D possibly matching TRBD2 (5 bases). CDR1 and CDR2 (germline): SEHNR, FQNEAQ (reference sequence). V dropped 8 bases and J dropped 7 bases, with 18 bases sitting between them. The CDR3 runs to 14 residues. As DNA, the CDR3 is TGTGCCAGCGGGCTAGTCCTTGGAGGTAATGAGCAGTTCTTC. Its translation is CASGLVLGGNEQFF.

This clone was picked up a small number of times. The chain employs TRBV4-3 and TRBJ2-5, with D perhaps matching TRBD1 (6 bases). The CDR3 spans 15 residues. From germline, CDR1 is LGHNA and CDR2 YSLEER. The germline V and J ends were trimmed by 4 bases and 5 bases, with 17 bases remaining between them. The CDR3: CASSRQGSEGETQYF. CDR3 in DNA: TGCGCCAGCAGCCGGCAGGGGTCCGAAGGGGAGACCCAGTACTTC.

This clone appeared a single time. DNA of the CDR3: TGCGCCAGCAGCCAAGGAGGGACAGGGGTTAACACTGAAGCTTTCTTT. The encoded protein is CASSQGGTGVNTEAFF. The chain couples TRBV4-1 to TRBJ1-1; 10 positions agree with TRBD1. This CDR3 spans 16 amino acids. Germline V lookup: CDR1 MGHRA, CDR2 YSYEKL. With V trimmed by 1 base and J by 2 bases, 4 bases remained unmatched.

The chain joins TRBV7-2 to TRBJ1-1; no firm D call. The CDR3 length is 14 residues. Trimming pared 5 bases from V and 0 bases from J, leaving 10 bases between. CDR1 is SGHTA, CDR2 FQGNSA, per germline. CDR3 amino acids: CASSPRLLNTEAFF. Here the CDR3 DNA reads TGTGCCAGCAGCCCCAGGCTGTTGAACACTGAAGCTTTCTTT.

The V and J genes are TRBV7-2 and TRBJ1-1; no reliable D call. Looked up from germline, CDR1 is SGHTA and CDR2 is FQGNSA. V was cut by 6 bases and J by 7 bases, with 12 bases left in between. The CDR3 runs 12 residues. CDR3 DNA sequence: TGTGCCAGCAGTCCACAGAGATATGAAGCTTTCTTT. Its translation: CASSPQRYEAFF.

The chain employs TRBV5-5 and TRBJ2-3, with D possibly being TRBD1 (6 bases). The V end was cut by 3 bases, the J end by 1 base, with 9 bases between. Per germline, CDR1 SGHKS and CDR2 YYEKEE (reference sequence). CDR3 length: 14 amino acids. DNA for the CDR3: TGTGCCAGCAGCTCCGAGGGGGGCACAGATACGCAGTATTTT. Translated: CASSSEGGTDTQYF.

Of note for this clone: The same CDR3 arises from other DNA sequences in this sample as well. This chain joins TRBV4-2 and TRBJ2-7; TRBD2 aligns across 8 bases. CDR1 LGHNA and CDR2 YNFKEQ come from the germline V gene. The CDR3 loop spans 15 amino acids. V trimming: 1 base; J trimming: 2 bases; junction bases outside the gene matches: 4. Written as DNA, the CDR3 is TGTGCCAGCAGCCAAGCAACTAGCGGTCCCTACGAGCAGTACTTC. It encodes CASSQATSGPYEQYF.

The chain joins TRBV19 to TRBJ2-3, with 7 bases that match TRBD1. Trimming removed 9 bases from V and 6 bases from J; junction bases left unmatched: 18. Germline lookup yields CDR1 LNHDA and CDR2 SQIVND (reference sequence). This CDR3 comprises 16 residues. CDR3 sequence: CASAKPGQLSLDTQYF. CDR3 sequence (DNA): TGTGCCAGCGCAAAACCGGGACAGCTCTCCCTGGATACGCAGTATTTT. The complete variable domain, with remaining parts taken from reference TRBV19 and TRBJ2-3, reads DGGITQSPKYLFRKEGQNVTLSCEQNLNHDAMYWYRQDPGQGLRLIYYSQIVNDFQKGDIAEGYSVSREKKESFPLTVTSAQKNPTAFYLCASAKPGQLSLDTQYFGPGTRLTVL.

V and J are TRBV4-1 and TRBJ2-1; TRBD2 agrees at 14 bases. Germline V lookup: CDR1 MGHRA, CDR2 YSYEKL. The CDR3 runs to 17 residues. Trimming removed 1 base from V and 9 bases from J; junction bases left unmatched: 8. The CDR3 loop is CASSQALGTSGGSEQFF. CDR3 coding DNA: TGCGCCAGCAGCCAAGCCCTCGGGACTAGCGGGGGTAGTGAGCAGTTCTTC.

This clone appeared once. This chain links TRBV7-9 with TRBJ2-7, with D possibly being TRBD1 (6 bases). The length of the CDR3 is 15 residues. Germline V lookup: CDR1 SEHNR, CDR2 FQNEAQ (reference sequence). Trimming left V 5 bases short and J 5 bases short, with 19 bases between. The DNA for the CDR3 is TGTGCCAGCAGCCGCTGGGGCAGGGGTCTCGACGAGCAGTACTTC. It is translated as CASSRWGRGLDEQYF.

This clone was picked up a small number of times. This chain links TRBV9 with TRBJ1-4; D is undetermined. Trimming left V 3 bases short and J 0 bases short, with 6 bases between. This CDR3 spans 14 amino acids. Germline CDR1 is SGDLS and CDR2 is YYNGEE. CDR3 loop: CASSAVTTNEKLFF. For the CDR3, the DNA is TGTGCCAGCAGCGCCGTTACAACTAATGAAAAACTGTTTTTT.

The chain is built from TRBV27 and TRBJ2-2, with TRBD2 identical over 7 bases. Germline trimming cut 3 bases from V and 1 base from J; bases unmatched to any gene: 2. CDR3 size: 15 residues. Germline loops: CDR1 MNHEY, CDR2 SMNVEV (reference sequence). CDR3 in amino acids: CASSFGRENTGELFF. CDR3 DNA: TGTGCCAGCAGTTTTGGGAGGGAGAACACCGGGGAGCTGTTTTTT.

This rearrangement joins TRBV11-2 to TRBJ2-1; TRBD2 matches 9 bases. Losses at the gene ends were 5 bases for V and 0 bases for J; bases not matched to a gene: 11. The CDR3 consists of 18 residues. From germline, CDR1 is SGHAT and CDR2 FQNNGV. CDR3 in amino acids: CASSRGGTSPSSYNEQFF. As DNA, the CDR3 is TGTGCCAGCAGCCGGGGGGGGACTAGCCCTAGCTCCTACAATGAGCAGTTCTTC.

The rearrangement links TRBV28 to TRBJ1-1; 8 positions agree with TRBD1. J lost 0 bases, V lost 8 bases, and 5 bases had no gene match. Germline CDR1 reads MDHEN; CDR2 reads SYDVKM. The CDR3 is 14 amino acids. In DNA form, the CDR3 reads TGTGCCAGCCAATACAGGGGGATGAACACTGAAGCTTTCTTT. It translates to CASQYRGMNTEAFF.

The V call is TRBV4-2, the J call TRBJ2-5; 7 positions agree with TRBD1. V was clipped by 5 bases and J by 4 bases; unmatched bases: 10. There are 15 residues in the CDR3. CDR1 LGHNA and CDR2 YNFKEQ come from the germline V gene. The CDR3 sequence is CASSVRQGWGETQYF. The CDR3 bases are TGTGCCAGCAGCGTTCGACAGGGCTGGGGAGAGACCCAGTACTTC.

In nucleotides, the CDR3 is TGTGCCAGCAGCTTAGGACAGGGGGGAAACACCGGGGAGCTGTTTTTT. Protein: CASSLGQGGNTGELFF. The chain uses TRBV11-2 and TRBJ2-2, with TRBD1 identical over 9 bases. Germline trimming cut 1 base from V and 2 bases from J; bases unmatched to any gene: 2. Germline V lookup: CDR1 SGHAT, CDR2 FQNNGV. The CDR3 length is 16 residues.

V is TRBV27 and J is TRBJ1-5; D possibly corresponds to TRBD1 (5 bases). The germline gives CDR1 MNHEY, CDR2 SMNVEV (reference sequence). V was shortened by 5 bases and J by 4 bases, with 21 bases between the two germline ends. The CDR3 runs to 17 residues. The CDR3 nucleotides read TGTGCCAGCAGTCCCCTTAGGGCAGGGCAGGGTAATCAGCCCCAGCATTTT. Protein: CASSPLRAGQGNQPQHF.

This sequence joins TRBV28 and TRBJ2-5; TRBD1 matches 9 bases. Germline trimming cut 2 bases from V and 5 bases from J; bases unmatched to any gene: 3. Germline-derived CDR1 and CDR2 are MDHEN and SYDVKM. This CDR3 comprises 14 residues. CDR3 amino acids: CASSLDRGYETQYF. The CDR3 DNA is TGTGCCAGCAGTTTAGACAGGGGGTATGAGACCCAGTACTTC.

A few counts support this clone. CDR3 residues: CASSSPFLGITEAFF. The CDR3 nucleotides are TGTGCCAGCAGCTCACCGTTTTTGGGCATCACTGAAGCTTTCTTT. This sequence joins TRBV7-2 and TRBJ1-1, with unresolved D. V lost 4 bases and J 4 bases, leaving 16 bases between the germline ends. The CDR3 runs to 15 residues. The germline V gene encodes CDR1 SGHTA and CDR2 FQGNSA.

This chain uses TRBV7-2 with TRBJ2-3; 7 nucleotides align to TRBD2. J lost 6 bases, V lost 2 bases, and 8 bases had no gene match. This CDR3 comprises 15 residues. Germline lookup yields CDR1 SGHTA and CDR2 FQGNSA. The CDR3 bases are TGTGCCAGCAGCTTACATGGGCGGGAGATCGATACGCAGTATTTT. Protein: CASSLHGREIDTQYF.

V and J are TRBV7-2 and TRBJ2-7; D remains ambiguous. V was shortened by 1 base and J by 2 bases, with 9 bases between the two germline ends. Per the germline V gene, CDR1 is SGHTA and CDR2 is FQGNSA. The CDR3 is 14 residues long. The CDR3 region has the DNA TGTGCCAGCAGCTTAGAGTACTATACCTACGAGCAGTACTTC. It is translated as CASSLEYYTYEQYF.

This chain uses TRBV27 with TRBJ1-6; D gene ambiguous. This CDR3 has 13 residues. In germline, CDR1 is MNHEY, CDR2 SMNVEV (reference sequence). The V gene lost 6 bases and the J gene lost 7 bases, with 10 bases spanning the gap. CDR3 sequence (DNA): TGTGCCAGCAGGGACTTTAGGAATTCACCCCTCCACTTT. It translates to CASRDFRNSPLHF.

This rearrangement joins TRBV7-3 to TRBJ2-5; 11 bases are a match to TRBD2. Germline V CDR1 and CDR2: SGHTA, FQGTGA. The CDR3 extends over 17 amino acids. J was trimmed by 1 base and V by 2 bases; bases with no gene match: 6. DNA of the CDR3: TGTGCCAGCAGCTTAGCCGGGACTAGCGGTGGCCAAGAGACCCAGTACTTC. As protein: CASSLAGTSGGQETQYF.